The 8 T cell receptor beta chains presented below share a single source sample, sequenced in a study of blood T cell repertoires in COVID-19. The protocol was immunoSEQ multiplex PCR, while the TCRdb copy is restricted to in-frame clones and leaves out a portion. The sample lists approximately 200,000 clones, about 91% seen once, with roughly 1.5% in the top ten. Sequenced material: peripheral blood. All receptors derive from a man aged 18 to 29 with active or convalescent COVID-19.

The V call is TRBV15, the J call TRBJ1-5; 11 bases align to TRBD1. V shed 0 bases, J shed 6 bases, and the junction held 4 bases outside the gene matches. CDR1 LNHNV and CDR2 YYDKDF come from the germline V gene (reference sequence). This CDR3 has 16 residues. CDR3 protein: CATSRDPGQGGQPQHF. CDR3 bases: TGTGCCACCAGCAGAGACCCGGGACAGGGGGGTCAGCCCCAGCATTTT.

The chain combines TRBV6-2 or TRBV6-3 with TRBJ1-2; tentative D call: TRBD1 (5 bases). V lost 6 bases to trimming and J lost 2 bases, with 10 bases between them. The CDR3 covers 13 residues. Per the germline V gene, CDR1 is MNHEY and CDR2 is SVGEGT. The CDR3 nucleotides are TGTGCCAGCAGCCAGGGAGAAAACTATGGCTACACCTTC. This gives the protein CASSQGENYGYTF.

The V gene is TRBV28, the J gene TRBJ2-3; D possibly corresponds to TRBD2 (7 bases). Per germline, CDR1 MDHEN and CDR2 SYDVKM. This CDR3 is built from 15 residues. The ends were cut back, 4 bases at V and 0 bases at J, with 11 bases in the middle. The chain's CDR3 is CASSYGGRSTDTQYF. DNA for the CDR3: TGTGCCAGCAGTTACGGGGGGCGCAGCACAGATACGCAGTATTTT.

In the case of this clone: Other DNA sequences from this sample encode an identical CDR3 as well. The chain employs TRBV9 and TRBJ2-3, with 11 bases identical to TRBD2. Trimming at V came to 4 bases and at J to 0 bases, leaving 10 bases not matched to a gene. CDR3 length: 18 amino acids. Per germline, CDR1 SGDLS and CDR2 YYNGEE. DNA for the CDR3: TGTGCCAGCAGCCCCGGGACTAGCGGTACCACTAGCACAGATACGCAGTATTTT. Its translation is CASSPGTSGTTSTDTQYF.

The rearrangement uses TRBV6-5 and TRBJ1-1; D is possibly TRBD1 (6 bases). CDR1 and CDR2 (germline): MNHEY, SVGAGI. The CDR3 contains 16 residues. Trimming left V 2 bases short and J 0 bases short, with 13 bases between. The CDR3 reads CASSYDFAGVNTEAFF. CDR3 DNA sequence: TGTGCCAGCAGTTACGATTTCGCAGGGGTGAACACTGAAGCTTTCTTT.

This chain connects TRBV4-3 to TRBJ1-2; D unresolved. Between the trimmed V and J ends, which lost 3 bases and 6 bases, there was a span of 17 bases. The V gene's germline CDR1 is LGHNA and CDR2 YSLEER. The length of the CDR3 is 15 residues. Written as DNA, the CDR3 is TGCGCCAGCAGCCATAGTACCCCGGGAAGGGATGGCTACACCTTC. The encoded protein is CASSHSTPGRDGYTF.

This chain joins TRBV27 and TRBJ2-1, with D maybe TRBD1 (5 bases). CDR3 length equals 12 residues. Trimming removed 5 bases from V and 6 bases from J, with 8 bases in between. Germline CDR1 is MNHEY and CDR2 is SMNVEV (reference sequence). CDR3 nucleotide sequence: TGTGCCAGCAGTGTAAGGGGCAATGAGCAGTTCTTC. Protein sequence: CASSVRGNEQFF.

This clone was seen just once. J is TRBJ2-2 and V is TRBV9, with D possibly being TRBD2 (6 bases). The CDR3 extends over 18 amino acids. V was clipped by 3 bases and J by 0 bases, with 18 bases between them. CDR1 and CDR2 from the germline V gene are SGDLS and YYNGEE. The CDR3 region has the DNA TGTGCCAGCAGCGCTGGCCCCGTTGGAGGGGCGAACACCGGGGAGCTGTTTTTT. It codes for CASSAGPVGGANTGELFF.